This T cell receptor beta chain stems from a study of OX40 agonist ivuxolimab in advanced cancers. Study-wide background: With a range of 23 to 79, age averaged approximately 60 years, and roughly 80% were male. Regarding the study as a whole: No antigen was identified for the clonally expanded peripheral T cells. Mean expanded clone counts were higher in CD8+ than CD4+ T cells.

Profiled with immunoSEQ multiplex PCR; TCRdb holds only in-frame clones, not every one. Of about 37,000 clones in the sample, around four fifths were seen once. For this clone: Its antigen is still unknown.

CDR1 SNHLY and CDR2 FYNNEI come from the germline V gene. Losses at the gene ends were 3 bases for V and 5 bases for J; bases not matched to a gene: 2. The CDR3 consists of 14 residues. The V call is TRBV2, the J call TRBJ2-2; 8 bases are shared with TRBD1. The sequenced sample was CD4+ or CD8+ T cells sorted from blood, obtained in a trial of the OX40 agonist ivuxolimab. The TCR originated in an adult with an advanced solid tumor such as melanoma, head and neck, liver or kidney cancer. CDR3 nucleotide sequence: TGTGCCAGCAGTGACAGGGGGCGGACCGGGGAGCTGTTTTTT. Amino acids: CASSDRGRTGELFF.